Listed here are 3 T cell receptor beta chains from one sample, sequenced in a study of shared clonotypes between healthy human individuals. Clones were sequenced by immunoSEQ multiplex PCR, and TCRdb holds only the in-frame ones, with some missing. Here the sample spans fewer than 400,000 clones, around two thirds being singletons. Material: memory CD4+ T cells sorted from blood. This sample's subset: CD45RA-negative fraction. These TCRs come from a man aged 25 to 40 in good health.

The CDR3 spells CANARGARGTQYF. The DNA of the CDR3 is TGTGCCAACGCCCGGGGTGCTCGCGGTACGCAGTATTTT. The V call is TRBV7-8, the J call TRBJ2-3, with D possibly matching TRBD2 (5 bases). This CDR3 is 13 amino acids long. The V and J ends lost 10 bases and 8 bases respectively, with 19 bases between them. Germline loops: CDR1 SGHVS, CDR2 FQNEAQ. Complete variable domain (other parts from reference TRBV7-8 and TRBJ2-3): GAGVSQSPRYKVAKRGQDVALRCDPISGHVSLFWYQQALGQGPEFLTYFQNEAQLDKSGLPSDRFFAERPEGSVSTLKIQRTQQEDSAVYLCANARGARGTQYFGPGTRLTVL.

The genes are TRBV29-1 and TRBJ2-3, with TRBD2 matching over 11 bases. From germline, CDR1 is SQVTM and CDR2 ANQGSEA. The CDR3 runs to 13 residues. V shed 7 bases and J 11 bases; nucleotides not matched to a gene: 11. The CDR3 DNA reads TGCAGCGGTGCCGTAGCGGGAGGGCAAAGGCAGTATTTT. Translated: CSGAVAGGQRQYF.

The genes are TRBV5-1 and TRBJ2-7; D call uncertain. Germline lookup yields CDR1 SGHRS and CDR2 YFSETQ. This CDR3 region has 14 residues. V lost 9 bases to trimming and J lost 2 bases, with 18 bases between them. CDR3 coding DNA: TGCGCCACTTCAGAAGGTGGGGTAACCTACGAGCAGTACTTC. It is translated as CATSEGGVTYEQYF. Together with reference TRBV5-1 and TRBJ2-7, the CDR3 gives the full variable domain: KAGVTQTPRYLIKTRGQQVTLSCSPISGHRSVSWYQQTPGQGLQFLFEYFSETQRNKGNFPGRFSGRQFSNSRSEMNVSTLELGDSALYLCATSEGGVTYEQYFGPGTRLTVT.